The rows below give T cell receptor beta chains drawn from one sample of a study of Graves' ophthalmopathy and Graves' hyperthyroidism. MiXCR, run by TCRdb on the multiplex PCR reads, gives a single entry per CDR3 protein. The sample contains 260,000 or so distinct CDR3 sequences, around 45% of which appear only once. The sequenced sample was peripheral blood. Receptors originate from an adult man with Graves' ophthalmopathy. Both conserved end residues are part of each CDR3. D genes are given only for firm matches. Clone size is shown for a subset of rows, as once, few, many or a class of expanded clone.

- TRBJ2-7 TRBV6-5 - TGTGCCAGCAGTTCTAGCAGGGTACCGTACGAGCAGTACTTC CASSSSRVPYEQYF
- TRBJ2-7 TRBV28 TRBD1 TGTGCCAGCAGTTTAAGGGACAGTTCCTACGAGCAGTACTTC CASSLRDSSYEQYF
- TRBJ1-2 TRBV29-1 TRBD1 TGCAGCGTTGACGAGACAGGGGCCTCTAACTATGGCTACACCTTC CSVDETGASNYGYTF
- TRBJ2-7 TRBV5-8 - TGTGCCAGCAGCCCGGCAGGGTTAGGATACGAGCAGTACTTC CASSPAGLGYEQYF
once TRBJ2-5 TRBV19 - TGTGCCAGTAGTAAGGGCGCGCGGGAAGAGACCCAGTACTTC CASSKGAREETQYF
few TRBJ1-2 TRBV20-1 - TGCAGTGCTAGAGAGGACAGTAGGAGCTACACCTTC CSAREDSRSYTF
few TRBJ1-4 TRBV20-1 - TGCAGTGCTAGGGAGGCAGGGCGGGATGAAAAACTGTTTTTT CSAREAGRDEKLFF
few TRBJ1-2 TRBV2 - TGTGCCAGCGTGCAGGTCGGCGGCTACACCTTC CASVQVGGYTF
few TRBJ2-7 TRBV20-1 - TGCAGTGCAACCGACAGGACCCCCTACGAGCAGTACTTC CSATDRTPYEQYF
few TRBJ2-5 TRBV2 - TGTGCCAGCAGTGCCTCGTGGGGCCAAGAGACCCAGTACTTC CASSASWGQETQYF
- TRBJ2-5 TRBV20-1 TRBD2 TGCAGTGCTCCTACCGGGACCGGGGGGGAGACCCAGCACTTC CSAPTGTGGETQHF
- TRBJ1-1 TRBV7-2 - TGTGCCAGCAGCTTAGGACGGGGCAGGGGGAACACTGAAGCTTTCTTT CASSLGRGRGNTEAFF
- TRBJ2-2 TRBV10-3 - TGTGCCAGCAGTCCCGGGTCAGGGGTTAACACCGGGGAGCTGTTTTTT CASSPGSGVNTGELFF
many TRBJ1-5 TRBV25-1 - TGTGCCAGCAGTGAATCGGTGTTTCAGCCCCAGCATTTT CASSESVFQPQHF
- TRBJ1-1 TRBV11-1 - TGTGCCAGCAGCACGGGCCCAGCGGGTGCTTTCTTT CASSTGPAGAFF
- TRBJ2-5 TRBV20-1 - TGCAGTGCTAGAGTGGAGAAGGGTGCAGAGACCCAGTACTTC CSARVEKGAETQYF
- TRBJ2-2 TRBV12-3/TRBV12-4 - TGTGCCAGCAGTTTCCAGGGGTACACCGGGGAGCTGTTTTTT CASSFQGYTGELFF
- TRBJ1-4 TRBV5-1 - TGCGCCAGCAGCTCCGACAGGCGTGGTGAAAAACTGTTTTTT CASSSDRRGEKLFF
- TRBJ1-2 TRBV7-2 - TGTGCCAGCAGCTCACAGAGGGGAGGCTATGGCTACACCTTC CASSSQRGGYGYTF
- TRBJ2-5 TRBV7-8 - TGTGCCAGCAGCTTAGGGACCATAGCGGAGACCCAGTACTTC CASSLGTIAETQYF
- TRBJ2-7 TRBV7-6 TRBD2 TGTGCCAGCAGCCCGGTGGTTAGCGGGTACGAGCAGTACTTC CASSPVVSGYEQYF
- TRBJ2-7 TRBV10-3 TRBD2 TGTGCCAGCAGTTTGGGACTAGTTCCCTACGAGCAGTACTTC CASSLGLVPYEQYF
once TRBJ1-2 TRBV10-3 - TGTGCCAGCACCTTGGGGGGTGCTAACTATGGCTACACCTTC CASTLGGANYGYTF
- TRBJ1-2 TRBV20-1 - TGCAGTGCTAGAGCTAGGTCGGGGGCCTGGAGAACCTTC CSARARSGAWRTF
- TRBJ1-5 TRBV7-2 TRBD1 TGTGCCAGCAGCTGGGACAGTGGGGATCAGCCCCAGCATTTT CASSWDSGDQPQHF
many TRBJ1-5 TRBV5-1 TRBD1 TGCGCCAGCAGCTTGGGGACAGGGAATCAGCCCCAGCATTTT CASSLGTGNQPQHF
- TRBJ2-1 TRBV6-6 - TGTGCCAGCAGTTACTCGCCCTATGAGCAGTTCTTC CASSYSPYEQFF
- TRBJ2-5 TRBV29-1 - TGCAGCAGCCACCCCCTCTCGGGGTCAGAGACCCAGTACTTC CSSHPLSGSETQYF
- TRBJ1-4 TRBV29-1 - TGCAGCGTTTTGACGGGAGAGAATGAAAAACTGTTTTTT CSVLTGENEKLFF
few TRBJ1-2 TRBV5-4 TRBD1 TGTGCCAGCAGCTCAGATGACAGGGGGATATTCTACACCTTC CASSSDDRGIFYTF
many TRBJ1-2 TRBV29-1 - TGCAGCGTCATCGGGGTTTTCAATGGCTACACCTTC CSVIGVFNGYTF
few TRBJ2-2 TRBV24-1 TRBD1 TGTGCCTCTACCGGACAGGGTAACACCGGGGAGCTGTTTTTT CASTGQGNTGELFF
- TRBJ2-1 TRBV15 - TGTGCCACCAGCAGATGGGCAACAGGAGGCAATGAGCAGTTCTTC CATSRWATGGNEQFF
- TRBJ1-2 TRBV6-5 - TGTGCCAGCAGTTATGCAGGAATAGAAGACAGGAGCTATGGCTACACCTTC CASSYAGIEDRSYGYTF
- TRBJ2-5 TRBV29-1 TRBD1 TGCAGCGGGGAGACAGGGGAAGAGACCCAGTACTTC CSGETGEETQYF
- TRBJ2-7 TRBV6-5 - TGTGCCAGCAGTCCCTGGGACCTCCAGTACTTC CASSPWDLQYF
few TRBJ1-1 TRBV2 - TGTGCCAGCGGCCGCTATGACACTGAAGCTTTCTTT CASGRYDTEAFF
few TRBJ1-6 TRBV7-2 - TGTGCCAGCAGCCCGACAGATATAATGTGGGGCGCTTCACCCCTCCACTTT CASSPTDIMWGASPLHF
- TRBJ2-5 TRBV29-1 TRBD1 TGCAGCGTTGAGCCGACAGGGGAGACCCAGTACTTC CSVEPTGETQYF
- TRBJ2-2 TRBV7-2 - TGTGCCAGCAGCTTACGCAGGGGCACCGGGGAGCTGTTTTTT CASSLRRGTGELFF
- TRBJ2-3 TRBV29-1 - TGCAGCGTTGAAGAGGGAACTCCAACAGATACGCAGTATTTT CSVEEGTPTDTQYF
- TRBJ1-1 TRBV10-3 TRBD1 TGTGCCATCAAAGGGACAGAGAACACTGAAGCTTTCTTT CAIKGTENTEAFF
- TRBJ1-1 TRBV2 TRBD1 TGTGCCAGCGTAGCCGGGACAGGGGGCCGGGGCACTGAAGCTTTCTTT CASVAGTGGRGTEAFF
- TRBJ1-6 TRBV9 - TGTGCCAGCCAGTTCGCCAGGGAGACCAATTCACCCCTCCACTTT CASQFARETNSPLHF
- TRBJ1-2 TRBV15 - TGTGCCACCAGCAGAGAAGGGGCTATGGCTACCTCCTATGGCTACACCTTC CATSREGAMATSYGYTF
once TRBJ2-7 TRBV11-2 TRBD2 TGTGCCAGCAGCGCTAGCGGGAGATTTTACGAGCAGTACTTC CASSASGRFYEQYF
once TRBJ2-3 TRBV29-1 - TGCAGCGTTGTAGCCACAGATACGCAGTATTTT CSVVATDTQYF
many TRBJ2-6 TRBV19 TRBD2 TGTGCCAGTAGTACAGGGACTAGCTGGGCCAACGTCCTGACTTTC CASSTGTSWANVLTF
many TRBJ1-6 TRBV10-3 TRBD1 TGTGCCATCAGTGTTAGGGACAGGGGGACTTCACCCCTCCACTTT CAISVRDRGTSPLHF